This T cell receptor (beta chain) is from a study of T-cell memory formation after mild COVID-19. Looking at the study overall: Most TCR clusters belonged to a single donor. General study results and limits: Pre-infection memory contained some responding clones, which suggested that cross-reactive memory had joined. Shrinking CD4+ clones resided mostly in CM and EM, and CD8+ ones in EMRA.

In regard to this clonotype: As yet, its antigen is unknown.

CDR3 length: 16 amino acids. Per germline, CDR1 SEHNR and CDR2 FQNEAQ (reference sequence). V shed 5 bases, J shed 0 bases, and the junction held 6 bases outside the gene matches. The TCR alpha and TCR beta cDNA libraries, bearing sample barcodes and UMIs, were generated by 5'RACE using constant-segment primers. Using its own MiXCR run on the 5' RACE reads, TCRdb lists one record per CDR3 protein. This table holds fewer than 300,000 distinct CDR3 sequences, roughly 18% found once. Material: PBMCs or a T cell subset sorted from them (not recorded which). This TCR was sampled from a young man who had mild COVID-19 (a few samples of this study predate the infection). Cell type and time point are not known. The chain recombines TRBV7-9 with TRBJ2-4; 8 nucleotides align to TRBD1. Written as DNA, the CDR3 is TGTGCCAGCAGCCCCGACAGGGGTCTAGCCAAAAACATTCAGTACTTC. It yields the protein CASSPDRGLAKNIQYF.